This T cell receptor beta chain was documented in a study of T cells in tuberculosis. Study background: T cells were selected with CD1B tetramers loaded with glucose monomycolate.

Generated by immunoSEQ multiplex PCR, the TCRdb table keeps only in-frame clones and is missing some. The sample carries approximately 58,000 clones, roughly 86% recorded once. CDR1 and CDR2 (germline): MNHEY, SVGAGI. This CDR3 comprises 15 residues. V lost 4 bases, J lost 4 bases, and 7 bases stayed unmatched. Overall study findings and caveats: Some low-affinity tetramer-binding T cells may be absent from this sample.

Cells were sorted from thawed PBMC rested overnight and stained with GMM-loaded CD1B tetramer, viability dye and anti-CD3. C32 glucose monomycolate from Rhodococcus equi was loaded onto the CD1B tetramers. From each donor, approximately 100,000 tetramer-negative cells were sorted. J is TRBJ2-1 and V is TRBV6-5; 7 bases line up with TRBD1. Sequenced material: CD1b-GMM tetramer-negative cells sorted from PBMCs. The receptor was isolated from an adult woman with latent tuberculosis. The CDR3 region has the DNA TGTGCCAGCAGTTCCGACAGGGATCGATACAATGAGCAGTTCTTC. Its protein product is CASSSDRDRYNEQFF.